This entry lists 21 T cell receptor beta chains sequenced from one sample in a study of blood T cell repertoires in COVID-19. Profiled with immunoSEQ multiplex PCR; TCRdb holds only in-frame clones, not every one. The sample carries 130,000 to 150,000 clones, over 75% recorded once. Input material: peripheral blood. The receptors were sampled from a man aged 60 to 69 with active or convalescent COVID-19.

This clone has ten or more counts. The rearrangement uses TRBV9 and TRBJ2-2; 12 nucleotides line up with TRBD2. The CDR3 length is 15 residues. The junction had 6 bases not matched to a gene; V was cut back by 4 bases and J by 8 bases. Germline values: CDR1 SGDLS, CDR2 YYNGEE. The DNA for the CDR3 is TGTGCCAGCAGCCTTCGGACTAGCGGGAAGGGGGAGCTGTTTTTT. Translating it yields CASSLRTSGKGELFF.

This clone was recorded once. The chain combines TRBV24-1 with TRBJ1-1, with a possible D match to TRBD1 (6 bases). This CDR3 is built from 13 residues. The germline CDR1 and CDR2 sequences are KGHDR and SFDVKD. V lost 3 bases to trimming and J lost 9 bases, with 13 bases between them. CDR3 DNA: TGTGCCACCAGTGATGAGGCAGGGGCTAAAGCTTTCTTT. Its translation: CATSDEAGAKAFF.

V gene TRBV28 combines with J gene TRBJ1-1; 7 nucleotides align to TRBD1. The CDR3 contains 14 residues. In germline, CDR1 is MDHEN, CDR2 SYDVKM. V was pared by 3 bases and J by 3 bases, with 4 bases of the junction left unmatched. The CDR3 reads CASSLAGQYTEAFF. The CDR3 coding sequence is TGTGCCAGCAGTTTGGCGGGACAGTACACTGAAGCTTTCTTT.

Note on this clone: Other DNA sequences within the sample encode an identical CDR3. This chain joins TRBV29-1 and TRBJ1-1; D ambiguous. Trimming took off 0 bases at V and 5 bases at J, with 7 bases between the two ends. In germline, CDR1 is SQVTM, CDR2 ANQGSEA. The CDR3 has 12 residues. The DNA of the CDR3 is TGCAGCGTTGAAGACCTGAGAACTGAAGCTTTCTTT. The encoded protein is CSVEDLRTEAFF.

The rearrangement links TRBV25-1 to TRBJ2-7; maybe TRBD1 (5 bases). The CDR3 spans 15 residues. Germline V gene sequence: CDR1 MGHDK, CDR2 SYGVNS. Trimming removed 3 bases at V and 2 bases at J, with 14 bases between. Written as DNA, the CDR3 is TGTGCCAGCAGTGATAGGGGATCGGGTGCCTACGAGCAGTACTTC. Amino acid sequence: CASSDRGSGAYEQYF.

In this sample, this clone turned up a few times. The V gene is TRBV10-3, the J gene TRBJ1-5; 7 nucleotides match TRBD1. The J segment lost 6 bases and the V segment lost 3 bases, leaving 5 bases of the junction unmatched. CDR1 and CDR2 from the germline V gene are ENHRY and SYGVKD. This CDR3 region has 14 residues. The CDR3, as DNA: TGTGCCATCAGTGAATTACAGGGGCCTCAGCCCCAGCATTTT. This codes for CAISELQGPQPQHF.

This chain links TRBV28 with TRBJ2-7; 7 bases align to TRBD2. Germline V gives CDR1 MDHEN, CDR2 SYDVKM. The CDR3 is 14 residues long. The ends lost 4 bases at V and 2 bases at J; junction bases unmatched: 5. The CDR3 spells CASSYPSGAYEQYF. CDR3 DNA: TGTGCCAGCAGTTACCCTAGCGGAGCCTACGAGCAGTACTTC.

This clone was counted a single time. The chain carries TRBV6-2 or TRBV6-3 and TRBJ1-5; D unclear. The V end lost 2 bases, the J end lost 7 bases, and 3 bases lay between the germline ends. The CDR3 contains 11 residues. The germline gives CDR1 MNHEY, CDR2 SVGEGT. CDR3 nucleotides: TGTGCCAGCAGTTACCCGCAGCCCCAGCATTTT. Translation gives CASSYPQPQHF.

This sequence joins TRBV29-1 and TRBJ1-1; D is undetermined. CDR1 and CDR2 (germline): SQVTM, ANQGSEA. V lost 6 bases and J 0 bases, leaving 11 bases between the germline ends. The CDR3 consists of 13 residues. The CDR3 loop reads CSVAGLMNTEAFF. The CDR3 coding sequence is TGCAGCGTCGCAGGACTGATGAACACTGAAGCTTTCTTT.

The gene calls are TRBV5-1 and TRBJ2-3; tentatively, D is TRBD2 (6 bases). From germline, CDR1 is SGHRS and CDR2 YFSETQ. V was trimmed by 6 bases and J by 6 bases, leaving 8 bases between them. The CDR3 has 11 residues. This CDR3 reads CASNLADTQYF. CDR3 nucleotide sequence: TGCGCCAGCAATCTAGCGGATACGCAGTATTTT.

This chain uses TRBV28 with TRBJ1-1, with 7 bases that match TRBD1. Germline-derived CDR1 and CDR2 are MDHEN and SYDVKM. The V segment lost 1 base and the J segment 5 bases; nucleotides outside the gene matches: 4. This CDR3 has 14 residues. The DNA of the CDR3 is TGTGCCAGCAGTTTATCGACAGGGCGAACTGAAGCTTTCTTT. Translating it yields CASSLSTGRTEAFF. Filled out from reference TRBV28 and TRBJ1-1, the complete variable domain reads DVKVTQSSRYLVKRTGEKVFLECVQDMDHENMFWYRQDPGLGLRLIYFSYDVKMKEKGDIPEGYSVSREKKERFSLILESASTNQTSMYLCASSLSTGRTEAFFGQGTRLTVV.

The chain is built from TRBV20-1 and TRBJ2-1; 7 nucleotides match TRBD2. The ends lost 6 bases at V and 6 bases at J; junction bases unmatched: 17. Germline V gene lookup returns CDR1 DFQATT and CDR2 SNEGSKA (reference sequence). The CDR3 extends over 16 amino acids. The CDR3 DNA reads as TGCAGTGCCAGTGGGGGGGTCGCCCAACGGATCAATGAGCAGTTCTTC. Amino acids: CSASGGVAQRINEQFF.

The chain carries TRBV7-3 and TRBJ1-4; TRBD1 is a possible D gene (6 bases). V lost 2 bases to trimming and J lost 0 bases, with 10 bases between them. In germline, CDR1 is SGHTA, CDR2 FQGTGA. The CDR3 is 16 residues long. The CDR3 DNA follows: TGTGCCAGCAGCTTAGGTTCAGGGGCAACTAATGAAAAACTGTTTTTT. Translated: CASSLGSGATNEKLFF. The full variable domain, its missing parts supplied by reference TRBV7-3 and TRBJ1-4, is GAGVSQTPSNKVTEKGKYVELRCDPISGHTALYWYRQSLGQGPEFLIYFQGTGAADDSGLPNDRFFAVRPEGSVSTLKIQRTERGDSAVYLCASSLGSGATNEKLFFGSGTQLSVL.

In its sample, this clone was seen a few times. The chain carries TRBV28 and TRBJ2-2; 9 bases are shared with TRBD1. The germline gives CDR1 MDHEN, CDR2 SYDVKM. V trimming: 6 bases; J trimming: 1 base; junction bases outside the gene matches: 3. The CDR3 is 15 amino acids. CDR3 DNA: TGTGCCAGCAGACAGGGGGCCTGGAACACCGGGGAGCTGTTTTTT. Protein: CASRQGAWNTGELFF.

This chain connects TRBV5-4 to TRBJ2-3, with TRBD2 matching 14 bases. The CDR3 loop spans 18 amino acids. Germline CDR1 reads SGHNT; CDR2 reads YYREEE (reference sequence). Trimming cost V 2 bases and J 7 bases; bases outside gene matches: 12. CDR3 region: CASSLGGLAGARGNTQYF. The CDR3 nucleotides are TGTGCCAGCAGCTTAGGGGGACTAGCGGGAGCCAGGGGGAATACGCAGTATTTT.

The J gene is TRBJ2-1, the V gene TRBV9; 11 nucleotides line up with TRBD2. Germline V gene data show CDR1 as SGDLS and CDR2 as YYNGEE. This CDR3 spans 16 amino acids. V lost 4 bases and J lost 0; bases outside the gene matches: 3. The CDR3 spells CASSISGGGSYNEQFF. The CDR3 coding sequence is TGTGCCAGCAGCATTAGCGGGGGGGGCTCCTACAATGAGCAGTTCTTC.

The CDR3 is CASSPTGTTNEKLFF. For the CDR3, the DNA is TGTGCCAGCAGCCCGACAGGGACAACTAATGAAAAACTGTTTTTT. This sequence joins TRBV7-9 and TRBJ1-4; 7 bases fit TRBD1. There are 15 residues in the CDR3. Germline CDR1 is SEHNR and CDR2 is FQNEAQ (reference sequence). Trimming cost V 5 bases and J 0 bases; bases outside gene matches: 3.

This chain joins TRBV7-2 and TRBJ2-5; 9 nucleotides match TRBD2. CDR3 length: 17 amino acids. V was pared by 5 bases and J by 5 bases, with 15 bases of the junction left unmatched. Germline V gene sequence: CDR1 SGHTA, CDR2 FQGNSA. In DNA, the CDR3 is TGTGCCAGCAGCGCCGGGCTTAGCGGGAGAGGGGAGGAGACCCAGTACTTC. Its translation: CASSAGLSGRGEETQYF.

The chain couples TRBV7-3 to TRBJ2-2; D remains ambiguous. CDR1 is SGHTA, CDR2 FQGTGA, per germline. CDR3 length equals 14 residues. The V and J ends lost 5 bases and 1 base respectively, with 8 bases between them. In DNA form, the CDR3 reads TGTGCCAGCAGCCCCAGTGGGAACACCGGGGAGCTGTTTTTT. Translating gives CASSPSGNTGELFF.

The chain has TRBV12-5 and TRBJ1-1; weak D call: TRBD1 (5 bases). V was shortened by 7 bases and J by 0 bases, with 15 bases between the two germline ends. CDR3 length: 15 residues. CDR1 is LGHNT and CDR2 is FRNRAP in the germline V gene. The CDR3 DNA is TGTGCTAGTGTCTTGGAGGGACTAATGAACACTGAAGCTTTCTTT. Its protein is CASVLEGLMNTEAFF.

This chain's CDR3 is CASSQGGQGEGNQPQHF. In nucleotides, the CDR3 is TGTGCCAGCAGCCAAGGGGGACAGGGAGAGGGCAATCAGCCCCAGCATTTT. The chain couples TRBV4-2 to TRBJ1-5; 9 nucleotides match TRBD1. With 1 base clipped from V and 2 bases from J, the junction kept 6 bases outside the gene matches. Germline values: CDR1 LGHNA, CDR2 YNFKEQ. The CDR3 loop spans 17 amino acids.